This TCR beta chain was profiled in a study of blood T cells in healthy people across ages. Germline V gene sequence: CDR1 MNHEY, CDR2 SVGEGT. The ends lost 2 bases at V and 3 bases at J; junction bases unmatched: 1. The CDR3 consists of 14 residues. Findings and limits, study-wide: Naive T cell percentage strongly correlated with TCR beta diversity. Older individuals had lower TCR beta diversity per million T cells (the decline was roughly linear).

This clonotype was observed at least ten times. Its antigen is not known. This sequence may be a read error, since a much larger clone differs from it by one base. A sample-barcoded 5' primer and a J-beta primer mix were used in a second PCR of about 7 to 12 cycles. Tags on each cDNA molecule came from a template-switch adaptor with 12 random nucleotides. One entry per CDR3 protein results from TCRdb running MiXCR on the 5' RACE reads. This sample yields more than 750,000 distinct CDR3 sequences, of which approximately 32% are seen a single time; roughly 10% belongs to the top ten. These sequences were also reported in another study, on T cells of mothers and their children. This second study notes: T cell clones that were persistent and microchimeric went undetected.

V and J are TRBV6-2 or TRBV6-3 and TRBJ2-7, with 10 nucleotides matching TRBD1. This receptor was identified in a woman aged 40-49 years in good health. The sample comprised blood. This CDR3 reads CASSYGTGDYEQYF. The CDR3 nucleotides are TGTGCCAGCAGTTACGGGACAGGGGACTACGAGCAGTACTTC.